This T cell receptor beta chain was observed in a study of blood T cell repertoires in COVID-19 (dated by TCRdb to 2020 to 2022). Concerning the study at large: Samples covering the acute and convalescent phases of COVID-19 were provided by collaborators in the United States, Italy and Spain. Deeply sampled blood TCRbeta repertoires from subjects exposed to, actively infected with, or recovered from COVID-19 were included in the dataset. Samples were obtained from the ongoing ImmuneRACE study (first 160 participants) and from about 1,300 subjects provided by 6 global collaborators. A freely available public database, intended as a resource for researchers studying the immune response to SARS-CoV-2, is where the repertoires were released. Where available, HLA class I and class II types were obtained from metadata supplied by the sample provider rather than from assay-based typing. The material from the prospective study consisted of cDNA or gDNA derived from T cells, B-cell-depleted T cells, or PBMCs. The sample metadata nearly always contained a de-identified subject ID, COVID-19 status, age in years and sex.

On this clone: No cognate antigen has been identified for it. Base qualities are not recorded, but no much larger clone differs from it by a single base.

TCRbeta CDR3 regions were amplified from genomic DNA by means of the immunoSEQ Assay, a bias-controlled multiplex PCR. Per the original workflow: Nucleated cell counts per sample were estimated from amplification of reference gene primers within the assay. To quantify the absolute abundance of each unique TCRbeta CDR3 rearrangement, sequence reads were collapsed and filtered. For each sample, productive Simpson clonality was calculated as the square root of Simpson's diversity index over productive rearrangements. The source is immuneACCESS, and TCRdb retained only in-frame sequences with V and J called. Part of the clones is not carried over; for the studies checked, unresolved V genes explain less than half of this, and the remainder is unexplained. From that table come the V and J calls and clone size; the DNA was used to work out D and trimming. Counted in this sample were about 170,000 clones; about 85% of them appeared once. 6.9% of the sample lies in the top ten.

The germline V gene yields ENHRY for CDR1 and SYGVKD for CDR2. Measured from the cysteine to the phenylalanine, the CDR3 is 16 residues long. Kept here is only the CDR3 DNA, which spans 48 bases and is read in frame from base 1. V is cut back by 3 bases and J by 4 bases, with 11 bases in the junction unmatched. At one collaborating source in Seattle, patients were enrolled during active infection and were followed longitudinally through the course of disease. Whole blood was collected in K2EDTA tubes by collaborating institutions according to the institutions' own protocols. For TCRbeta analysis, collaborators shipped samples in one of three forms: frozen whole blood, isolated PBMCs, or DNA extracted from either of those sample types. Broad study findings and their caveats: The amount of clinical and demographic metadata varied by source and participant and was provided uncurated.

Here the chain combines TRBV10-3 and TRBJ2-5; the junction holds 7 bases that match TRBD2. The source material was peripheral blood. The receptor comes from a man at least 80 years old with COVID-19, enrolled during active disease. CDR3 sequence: CAISDSVGGGPETQYF. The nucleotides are TGTGCCATCAGTGACTCGGTAGGCGGGGGTCCAGAGACCCAGTACTTC.